This TCR beta chain was sequenced during a study of naive and memory T cell subsets. Alpha and beta constant region primers primed reverse transcription for blood and skin samples. TCRdb recomputed calls from the 5' RACE reads with MiXCR, one row per CDR3 protein. The sample contains more than 20,000 distinct CDR3 sequences, around 21% of which appear only once. This clonotype ranks as medium-sized (0.01 to 0.1%). This CDR3 region has 14 residues. V was pared by 5 bases and J by 0 bases, with 5 bases between. Germline V gives CDR1 LNHNV, CDR2 YYDKDF (reference sequence). RNA was extracted from roughly 2.5 ml of whole blood of healthy adults.

The chain combines TRBV15 with TRBJ1-6; D unclear. The sequence derives from a female donor in good health. CDR3: CATSGSSYNSPLHF. The CDR3 DNA is TGTGCCACCAGCGGGAGCTCCTATAATTCACCCCTCCACTTT.